This TCR beta chain was captured by sequencing in a study of blood T cell repertoires in COVID-19. The germline V gene encodes CDR1 SGHDT and CDR2 YYEEEE. Trimming stripped 2 bases from V and 10 bases from J, with 12 bases between. The CDR3 consists of 13 residues. Sequenced by immunoSEQ multiplex PCR; TCRdb stores in-frame clones only, minus some. The sample includes approximately 72,000 clones, more than 80% of them seen just once. The V and J genes are TRBV5-6 and TRBJ1-4; D gene uncertain. The source is a woman at least 80 years old with active or convalescent COVID-19. Sequencing input: peripheral blood. CDR3 nucleotides: TGTGCCAGCAGCTTACCCGCAGATCGAAAACTGTTTTTT. Translating gives CASSLPADRKLFF.